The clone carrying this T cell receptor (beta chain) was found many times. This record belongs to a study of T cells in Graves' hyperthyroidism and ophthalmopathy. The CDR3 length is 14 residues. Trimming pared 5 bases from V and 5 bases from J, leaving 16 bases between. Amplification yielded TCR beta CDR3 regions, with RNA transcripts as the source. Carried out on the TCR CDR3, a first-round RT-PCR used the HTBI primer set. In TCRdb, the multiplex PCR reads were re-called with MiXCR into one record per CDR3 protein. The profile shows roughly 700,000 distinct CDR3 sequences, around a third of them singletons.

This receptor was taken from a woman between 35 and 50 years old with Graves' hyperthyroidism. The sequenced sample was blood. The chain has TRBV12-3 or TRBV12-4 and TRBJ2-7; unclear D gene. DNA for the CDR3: TGTGCCAGCAGTGGAGATAGGGCTAGGCACGAGCAGTACTTC. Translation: CASSGDRARHEQYF.